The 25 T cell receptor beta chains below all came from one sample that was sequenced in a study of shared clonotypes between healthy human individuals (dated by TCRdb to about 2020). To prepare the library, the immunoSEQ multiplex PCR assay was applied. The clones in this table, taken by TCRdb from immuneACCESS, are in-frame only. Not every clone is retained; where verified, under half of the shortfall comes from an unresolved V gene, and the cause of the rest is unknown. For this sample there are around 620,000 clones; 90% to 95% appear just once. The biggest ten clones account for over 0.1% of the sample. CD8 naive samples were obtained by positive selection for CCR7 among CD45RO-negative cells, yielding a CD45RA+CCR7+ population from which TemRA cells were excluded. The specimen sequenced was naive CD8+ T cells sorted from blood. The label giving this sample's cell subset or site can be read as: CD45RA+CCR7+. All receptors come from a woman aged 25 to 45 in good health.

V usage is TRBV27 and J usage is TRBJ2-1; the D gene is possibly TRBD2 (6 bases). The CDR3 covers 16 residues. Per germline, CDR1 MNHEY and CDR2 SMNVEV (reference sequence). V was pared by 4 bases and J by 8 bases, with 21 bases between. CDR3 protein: CASSWAPTGVGDEQFF. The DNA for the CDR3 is TGTGCCAGCAGTTGGGCCCCTACGGGAGTAGGAGATGAGCAGTTCTTC.

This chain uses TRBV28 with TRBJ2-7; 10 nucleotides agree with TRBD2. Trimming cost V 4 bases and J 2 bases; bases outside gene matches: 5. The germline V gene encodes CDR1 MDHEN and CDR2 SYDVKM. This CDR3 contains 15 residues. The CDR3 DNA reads TGTGCCAGCAGTTATGGACTAGCGGAACCCTACGAGCAGTACTTC. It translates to CASSYGLAEPYEQYF.

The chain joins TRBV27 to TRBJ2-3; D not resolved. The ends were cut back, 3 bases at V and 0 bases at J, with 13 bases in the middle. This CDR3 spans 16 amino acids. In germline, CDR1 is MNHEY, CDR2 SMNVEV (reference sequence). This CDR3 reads CASSFDRTTSTDTQYF. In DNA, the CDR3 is TGTGCCAGCAGTTTTGACCGGACCACTAGCACAGATACGCAGTATTTT.

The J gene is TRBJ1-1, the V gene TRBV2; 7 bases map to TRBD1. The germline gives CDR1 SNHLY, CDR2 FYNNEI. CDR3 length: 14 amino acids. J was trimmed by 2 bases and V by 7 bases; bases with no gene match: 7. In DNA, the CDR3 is TGTGCCAGCACCGGGACAGACCTCAACACTGAAGCTTTCTTT. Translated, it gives CASTGTDLNTEAFF.

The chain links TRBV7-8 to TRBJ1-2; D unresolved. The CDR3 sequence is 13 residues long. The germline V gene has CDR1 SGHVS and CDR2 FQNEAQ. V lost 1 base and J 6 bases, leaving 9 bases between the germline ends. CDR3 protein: CASSLGPADGYTF. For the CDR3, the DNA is TGTGCCAGCAGCTTAGGGCCTGCGGATGGCTACACCTTC.

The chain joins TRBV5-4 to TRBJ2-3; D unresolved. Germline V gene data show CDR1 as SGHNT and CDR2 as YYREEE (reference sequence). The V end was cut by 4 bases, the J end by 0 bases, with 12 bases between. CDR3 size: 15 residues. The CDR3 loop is CASSGFSRSTDTQYF. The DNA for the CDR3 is TGTGCCAGCAGCGGCTTCTCCAGGAGCACAGATACGCAGTATTTT.

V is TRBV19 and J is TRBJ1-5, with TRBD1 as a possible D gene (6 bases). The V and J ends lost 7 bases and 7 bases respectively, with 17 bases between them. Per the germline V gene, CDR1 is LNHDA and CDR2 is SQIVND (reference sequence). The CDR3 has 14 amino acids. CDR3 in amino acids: CASMSPLGGQPQHF. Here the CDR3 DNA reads TGTGCCAGTATGTCCCCCCTAGGGGGGCAGCCCCAGCATTTT.

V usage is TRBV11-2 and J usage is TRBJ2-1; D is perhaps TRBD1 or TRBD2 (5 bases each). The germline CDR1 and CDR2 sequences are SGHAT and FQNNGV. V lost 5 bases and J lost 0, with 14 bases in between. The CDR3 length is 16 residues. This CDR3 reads CASSPHRGSSYNEQFF. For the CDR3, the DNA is TGTGCCAGCAGCCCACATCGGGGCAGCTCCTACAATGAGCAGTTCTTC.

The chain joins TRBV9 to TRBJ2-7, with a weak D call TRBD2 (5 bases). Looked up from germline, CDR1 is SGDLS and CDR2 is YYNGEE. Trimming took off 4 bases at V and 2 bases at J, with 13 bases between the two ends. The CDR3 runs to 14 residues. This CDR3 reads CASSPGVSAYEQYF. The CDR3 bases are TGTGCCAGCAGCCCCGGGGTTAGCGCCTACGAGCAGTACTTC.

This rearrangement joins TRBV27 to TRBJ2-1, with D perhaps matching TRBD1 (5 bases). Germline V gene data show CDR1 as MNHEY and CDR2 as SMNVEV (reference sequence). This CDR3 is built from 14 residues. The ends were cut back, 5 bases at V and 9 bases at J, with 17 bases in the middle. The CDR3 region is CASSRSTRQPEQFF. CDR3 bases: TGTGCCAGCAGTCGCTCGACCCGACAGCCTGAGCAGTTCTTC.

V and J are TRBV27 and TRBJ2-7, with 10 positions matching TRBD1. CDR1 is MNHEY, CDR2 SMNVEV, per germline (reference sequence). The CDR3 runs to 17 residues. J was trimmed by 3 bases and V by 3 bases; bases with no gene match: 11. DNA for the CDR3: TGTGCCAGCAGTTTTAGTTTTGGGGACAGGGGTGTCTACGAGCAGTACTTC. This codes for CASSFSFGDRGVYEQYF.

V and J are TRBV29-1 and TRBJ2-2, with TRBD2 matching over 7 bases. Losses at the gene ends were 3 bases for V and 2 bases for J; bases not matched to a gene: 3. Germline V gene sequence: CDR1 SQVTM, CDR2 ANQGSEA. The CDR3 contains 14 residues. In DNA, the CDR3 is TGCAGCGTTGAGGGGAGGGACAACACCGGGGAGCTGTTTTTT. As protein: CSVEGRDNTGELFF.

CDR3 bases: TGCGCCAGCAGCTTGGGGCAGCCCACTGAAGCTTTCTTT. This codes for CASSLGQPTEAFF. This chain connects TRBV5-1 to TRBJ1-1, with D unclear. The CDR3 contains 13 residues. The germline CDR1 and CDR2 sequences are SGHRS and YFSETQ. Trimming stripped 0 bases from V and 4 bases from J, with 7 bases between.

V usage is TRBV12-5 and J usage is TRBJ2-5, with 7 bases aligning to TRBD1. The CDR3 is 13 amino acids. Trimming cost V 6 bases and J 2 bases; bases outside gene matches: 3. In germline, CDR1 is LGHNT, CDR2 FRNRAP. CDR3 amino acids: CASGSGQQETQYF. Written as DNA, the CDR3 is TGTGCTAGTGGCTCGGGACAGCAAGAGACCCAGTACTTC.

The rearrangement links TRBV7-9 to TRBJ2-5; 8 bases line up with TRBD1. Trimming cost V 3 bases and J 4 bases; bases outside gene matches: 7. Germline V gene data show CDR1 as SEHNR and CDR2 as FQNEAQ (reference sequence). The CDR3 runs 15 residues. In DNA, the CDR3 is TGTGCCAGCAGCTTGCCTGACAGGGGATCAGAGACCCAGTACTTC. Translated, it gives CASSLPDRGSETQYF.

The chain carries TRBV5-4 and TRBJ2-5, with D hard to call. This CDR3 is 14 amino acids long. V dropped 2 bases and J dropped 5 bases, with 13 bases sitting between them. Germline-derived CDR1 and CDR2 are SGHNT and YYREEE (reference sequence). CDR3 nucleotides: TGTGCCAGCAGCTTAACCCCCGCGGAGGAGACCCAGTACTTC. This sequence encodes CASSLTPAEETQYF.

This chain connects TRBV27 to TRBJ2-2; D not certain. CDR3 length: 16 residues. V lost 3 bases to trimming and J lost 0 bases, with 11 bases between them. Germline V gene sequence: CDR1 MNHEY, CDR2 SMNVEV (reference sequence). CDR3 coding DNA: TGTGCCAGCAGTTTGGTCGGGTTGGCGAACACCGGGGAGCTGTTTTTT. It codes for CASSLVGLANTGELFF.

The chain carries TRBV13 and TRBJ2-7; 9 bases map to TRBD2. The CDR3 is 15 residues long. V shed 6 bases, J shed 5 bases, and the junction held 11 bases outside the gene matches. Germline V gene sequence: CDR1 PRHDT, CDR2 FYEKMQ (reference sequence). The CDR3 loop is CASSLFAAGGHEQYF. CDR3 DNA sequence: TGTGCCAGCAGTTTATTTGCAGCGGGAGGACACGAGCAGTACTTC. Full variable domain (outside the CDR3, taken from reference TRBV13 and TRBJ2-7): AAGVIQSPRHLIKEKRETATLKCYPIPRHDTVYWYQQGPGQDPQFLISFYEKMQSDKGSIPDRFSAQQFSDYHSELNMSSLELGDSALYFCASSLFAAGGHEQYFGPGTRLTVT.

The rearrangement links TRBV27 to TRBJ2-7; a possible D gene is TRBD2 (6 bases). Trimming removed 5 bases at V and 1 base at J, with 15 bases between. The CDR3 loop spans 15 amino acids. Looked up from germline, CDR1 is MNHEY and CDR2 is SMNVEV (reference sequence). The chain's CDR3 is CASSLTPGLSYEQYF. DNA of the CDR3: TGTGCCAGCAGTCTTACCCCGGGACTTTCCTACGAGCAGTACTTC.

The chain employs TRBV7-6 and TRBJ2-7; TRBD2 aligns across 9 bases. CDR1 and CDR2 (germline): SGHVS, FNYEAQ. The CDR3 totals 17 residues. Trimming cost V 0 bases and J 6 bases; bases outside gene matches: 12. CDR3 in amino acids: CASSLASLSGSPLEQYF. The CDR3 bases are TGTGCCAGCAGCTTAGCGTCCCTTAGCGGGAGCCCTCTCGAGCAGTACTTC.

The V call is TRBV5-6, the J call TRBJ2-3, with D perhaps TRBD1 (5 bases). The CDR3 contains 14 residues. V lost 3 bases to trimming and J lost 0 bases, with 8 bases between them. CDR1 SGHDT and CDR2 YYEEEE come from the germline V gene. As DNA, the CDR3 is TGTGCCAGCAGCTCCTGGGGCAGCACAGATACGCAGTATTTT. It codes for CASSSWGSTDTQYF. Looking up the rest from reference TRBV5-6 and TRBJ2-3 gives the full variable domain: DAGVTQSPTHLIKTRGQQVTLRCSPKSGHDTVSWYQQALGQGPQFIFQYYEEEERQRGNFPDRFSGHQFPNYSSELNVNALLLGDSALYLCASSSWGSTDTQYFGPGTRLTVL.

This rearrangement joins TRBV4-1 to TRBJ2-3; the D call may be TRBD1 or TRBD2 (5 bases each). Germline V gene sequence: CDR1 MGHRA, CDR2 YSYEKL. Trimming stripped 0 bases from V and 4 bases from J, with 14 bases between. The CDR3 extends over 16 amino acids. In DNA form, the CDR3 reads TGCGCCAGCAGCCAAGACGGAGAGGGGCGGGCAGATACGCAGTATTTT. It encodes CASSQDGEGRADTQYF.

The CDR3 region is CATSAPDASGNTIYF. CDR3 coding DNA: TGTGCCACCAGCGCCCCGGACGCCTCTGGAAACACCATATATTTT. The chain recombines TRBV15 with TRBJ1-3; unclear D gene. CDR1 and CDR2 from the germline V gene are LNHNV and YYDKDF (reference sequence). The CDR3 has 15 residues. Trimming left V 5 bases short and J 0 bases short, with 11 bases between.

The chain's CDR3 is CASTQDYSGYEQYF. CDR3 nucleotide sequence: TGCGCCAGCACCCAGGACTATTCCGGCTACGAGCAGTACTTC. V and J are TRBV5-1 and TRBJ2-7, with a possible D match to TRBD2 (6 bases). V lost 6 bases, J lost 3 bases, and 16 bases lay in between. This CDR3 has 14 residues. Germline-derived CDR1 and CDR2 are SGHRS and YFSETQ.

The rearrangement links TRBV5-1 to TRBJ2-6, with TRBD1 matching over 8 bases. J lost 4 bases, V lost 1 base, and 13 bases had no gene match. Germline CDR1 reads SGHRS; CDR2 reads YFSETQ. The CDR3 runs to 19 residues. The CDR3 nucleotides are TGCGCCAGCAGCTTGACCGTGACAGGGGATTTCGCGGGGGCCAACGTCCTGACTTTC. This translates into CASSLTVTGDFAGANVLTF. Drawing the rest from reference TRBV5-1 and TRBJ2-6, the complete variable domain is KAGVTQTPRYLIKTRGQQVTLSCSPISGHRSVSWYQQTPGQGLQFLFEYFSETQRNKGNFPGRFSGRQFSNSRSEMNVSTLELGDSALYLCASSLTVTGDFAGANVLTFGAGSRLTVL.